The 3 T cell receptor beta chains in this list originate from one sample, sequenced in a study of regulatory T cells in long-lasting Graves disease. Building the TCR beta libraries relied on iRepertoire HTBI primers, and CDR3 regions underwent Arm-PCR. Each CDR3 protein gets one entry after TCRdb re-called the multiplex PCR reads with MiXCR. The top ten clones hold approximately 17% of a sample with some 340,000 distinct CDR3 sequences, approximately 10% of them seen once. This sample's time point: newly diagnosed GD, antithyroid drugs for less than 3 months. After RNA was extracted from PBMCs, the TCR library was made from it. This same sample was also part of a study on T cells in Graves' hyperthyroidism and ophthalmopathy.

This specimen was peripheral blood mononuclear cells (PBMCs), taken at new diagnosis, from a patient treated with antithyroid drugs. The receptors were gathered from a woman between 18 and 29 years old with Graves disease.

The chain couples TRBV7-2 to TRBJ2-1; 12 positions agree with TRBD2. The CDR3 sequence is 16 residues long. Germline-derived CDR1 and CDR2 are SGHTA and FQGNSA. V shed 5 bases, J shed 6 bases, and the junction held 8 bases outside the gene matches. The CDR3 nucleotides are TGTGCCAGCAGCCCCGGGACTAGCGGGTGGGTCAATGAGCAGTTCTTC. Translating gives CASSPGTSGWVNEQFF. Using reference TRBV7-2 and TRBJ2-1 for the parts outside the CDR3, the full variable domain is GAGVSQSPSNKVTEKGKDVELRCDPISGHTALYWYRQSLGQGLEFLIYFQGNSAPDKSGLPSDRFSAERTGGSVSTLTIQRTQQEDSAVYLCASSPGTSGWVNEQFFGPGTRLTVL.

This clonotype was detected many times. The V call is TRBV6-2 or TRBV6-3, the J call TRBJ1-4; maybe TRBD1 (5 bases). Germline loops: CDR1 MNHEY, CDR2 SVGEGT. The CDR3 is 16 amino acids. Trimming pared 2 bases from V and 7 bases from J, leaving 17 bases between. In nucleotides, the CDR3 is TGTGCCAGCAGTTACACGGGACCTTCGGCGAGTGAAAAACTGTTTTTT. This codes for CASSYTGPSASEKLFF.

This clonotype was counted only a few times. The J gene is TRBJ2-5, the V gene TRBV29-1; weak D call: TRBD2 (5 bases). Germline CDR1 and CDR2: SQVTM and ANQGSEA. Trimming stripped 3 bases from V and 4 bases from J, with 15 bases between. This CDR3 is built from 14 residues. The DNA for the CDR3 is TGCAGCGTTGAGTCCCTCCGGAGGCGAGAGACCCAGTACTTC. Translation gives CSVESLRRRETQYF.